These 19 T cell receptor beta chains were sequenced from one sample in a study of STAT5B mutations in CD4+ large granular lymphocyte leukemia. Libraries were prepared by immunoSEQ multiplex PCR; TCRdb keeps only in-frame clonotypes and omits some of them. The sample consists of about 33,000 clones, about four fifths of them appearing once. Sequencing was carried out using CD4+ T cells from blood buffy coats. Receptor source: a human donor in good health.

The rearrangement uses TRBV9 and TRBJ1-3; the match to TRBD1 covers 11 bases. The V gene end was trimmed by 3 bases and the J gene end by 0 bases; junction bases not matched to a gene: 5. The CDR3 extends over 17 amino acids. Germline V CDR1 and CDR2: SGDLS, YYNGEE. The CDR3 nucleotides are TGTGCCAGCAGCGCCCCCGGGACAGGGGGCTCTGGAAACACCATATATTTT. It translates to CASSAPGTGGSGNTIYF.

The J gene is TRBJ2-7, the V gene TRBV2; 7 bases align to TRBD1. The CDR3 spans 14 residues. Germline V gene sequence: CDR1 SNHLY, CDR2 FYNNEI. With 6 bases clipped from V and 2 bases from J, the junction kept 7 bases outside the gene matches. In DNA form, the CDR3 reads TGTGCCAGCAGGGAGACAGGGCTGCCCTACGAGCAGTACTTC. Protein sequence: CASRETGLPYEQYF. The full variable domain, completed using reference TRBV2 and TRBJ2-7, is EPEVTQTPSHQVTQMGQEVILRCVPISNHLYFYWYRQILGQKVEFLVSFYNNEISEKSEIFDDQFSVERPDGSNFTLKIRSTKLEDSAMYFCASRETGLPYEQYFGPGTRLTVT.

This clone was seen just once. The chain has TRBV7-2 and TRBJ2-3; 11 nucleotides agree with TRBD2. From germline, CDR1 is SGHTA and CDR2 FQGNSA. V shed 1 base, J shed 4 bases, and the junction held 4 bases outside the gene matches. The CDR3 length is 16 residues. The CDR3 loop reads CASSLELAGDPDTQYF. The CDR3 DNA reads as TGTGCCAGCAGCTTAGAACTAGCGGGAGACCCAGATACGCAGTATTTT.

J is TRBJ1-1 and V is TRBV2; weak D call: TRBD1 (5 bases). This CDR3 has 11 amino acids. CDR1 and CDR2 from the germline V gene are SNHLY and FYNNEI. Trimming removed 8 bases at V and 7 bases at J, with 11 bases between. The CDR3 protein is CASRRDNEAFF. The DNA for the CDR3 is TGTGCCAGCCGCAGGGATAATGAAGCTTTCTTT. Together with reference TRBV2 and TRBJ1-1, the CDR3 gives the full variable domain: EPEVTQTPSHQVTQMGQEVILRCVPISNHLYFYWYRQILGQKVEFLVSFYNNEISEKSEIFDDQFSVERPDGSNFTLKIRSTKLEDSAMYFCASRRDNEAFFGQGTRLTVV.

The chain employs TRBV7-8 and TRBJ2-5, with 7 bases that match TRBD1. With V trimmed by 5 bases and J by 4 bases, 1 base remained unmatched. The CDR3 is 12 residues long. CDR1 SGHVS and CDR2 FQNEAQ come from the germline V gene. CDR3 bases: TGTGCCAGCAGCAGGGACAGAGAGACCCAGTACTTC. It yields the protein CASSRDRETQYF. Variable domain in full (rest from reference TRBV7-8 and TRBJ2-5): GAGVSQSPRYKVAKRGQDVALRCDPISGHVSLFWYQQALGQGPEFLTYFQNEAQLDKSGLPSDRFFAERPEGSVSTLKIQRTQQEDSAVYLCASSRDRETQYFGPGTRLLVL.

CDR3 sequence (DNA): TGTGCCAGCAGTTTATCGGACCAAGGAGGATTCTTC. It encodes CASSLSDQGGFF. This chain links TRBV28 with TRBJ2-1; D is possibly TRBD2 (5 bases). V was clipped by 1 base and J by 16 bases, with 14 bases between them. This CDR3 has 12 amino acids. CDR1 is MDHEN and CDR2 is SYDVKM in the germline V gene.

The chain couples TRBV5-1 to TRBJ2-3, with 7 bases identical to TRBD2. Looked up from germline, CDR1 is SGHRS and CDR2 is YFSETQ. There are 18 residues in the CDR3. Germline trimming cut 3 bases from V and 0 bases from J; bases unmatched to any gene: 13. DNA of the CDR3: TGCGCCAGCAGCTCGTTTTCTAGCGGTCCGGCTAGCACAGATACGCAGTATTTT. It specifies CASSSFSSGPASTDTQYF. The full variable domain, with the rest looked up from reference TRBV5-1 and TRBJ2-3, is KAGVTQTPRYLIKTRGQQVTLSCSPISGHRSVSWYQQTPGQGLQFLFEYFSETQRNKGNFPGRFSGRQFSNSRSEMNVSTLELGDSALYLCASSSFSSGPASTDTQYFGPGTRLTVL.

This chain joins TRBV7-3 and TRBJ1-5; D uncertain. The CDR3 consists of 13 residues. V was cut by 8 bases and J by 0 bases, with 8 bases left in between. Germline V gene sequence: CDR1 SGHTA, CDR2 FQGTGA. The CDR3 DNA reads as TGTGCCAGCGAAAAGGCTAGCAATCAGCCCCAGCATTTT. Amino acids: CASEKASNQPQHF.

CDR3 region: CASSQRFAETQYF. CDR3 nucleotide sequence: TGTGCCAGCAGCCAGAGGTTTGCCGAGACCCAGTACTTC. The rearrangement uses TRBV11-2 and TRBJ2-5; D unclear. Germline V CDR1 and CDR2: SGHAT, FQNNGV. Trimming cost V 5 bases and J 5 bases, with 12 bases left between them. This CDR3 region has 13 residues.

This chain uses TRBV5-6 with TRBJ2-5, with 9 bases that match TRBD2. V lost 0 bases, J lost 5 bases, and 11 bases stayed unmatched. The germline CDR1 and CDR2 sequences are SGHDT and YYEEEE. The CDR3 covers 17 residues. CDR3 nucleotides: TGTGCCAGCAGCTTGGGACCGACTAGCGGAGCGGGGGAGACCCAGTACTTC. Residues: CASSLGPTSGAGETQYF.

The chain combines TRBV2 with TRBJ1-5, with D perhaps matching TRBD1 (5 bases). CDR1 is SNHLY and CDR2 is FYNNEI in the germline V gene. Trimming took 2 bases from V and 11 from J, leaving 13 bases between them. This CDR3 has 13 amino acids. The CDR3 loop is CASSEQAEGAQHF. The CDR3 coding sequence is TGTGCCAGCAGTGAACAGGCGGAAGGGGCCCAGCATTTT.

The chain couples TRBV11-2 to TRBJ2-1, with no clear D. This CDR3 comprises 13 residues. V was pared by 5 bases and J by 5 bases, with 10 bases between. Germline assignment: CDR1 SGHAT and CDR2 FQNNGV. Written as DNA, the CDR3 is TGTGCCAGCAGCCGAGGACCCGACAATGAGCAGTTCTTC. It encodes CASSRGPDNEQFF.

The CDR3 DNA reads as TGTGCCAGCAGTGACTCTGGGGGCTCCATGGGGCAGTTCTTC. It codes for CASSDSGGSMGQFF. The chain links TRBV6-4 to TRBJ2-1, with TRBD1 as a possible D gene (6 bases). The CDR3 is made up of 14 amino acids. Germline CDR1 is MRHNA and CDR2 is SNTAGT. V gave up 0 bases and J gave up 12 bases, with 15 bases separating them.

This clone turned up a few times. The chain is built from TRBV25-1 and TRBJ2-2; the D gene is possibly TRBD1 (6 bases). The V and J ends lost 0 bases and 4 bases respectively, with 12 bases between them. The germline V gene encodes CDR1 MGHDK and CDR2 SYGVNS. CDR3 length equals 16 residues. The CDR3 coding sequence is TGTGCCAGCAGTGAATATGGACAGAAGGGCACCGGGGAGCTGTTTTTT. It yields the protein CASSEYGQKGTGELFF.

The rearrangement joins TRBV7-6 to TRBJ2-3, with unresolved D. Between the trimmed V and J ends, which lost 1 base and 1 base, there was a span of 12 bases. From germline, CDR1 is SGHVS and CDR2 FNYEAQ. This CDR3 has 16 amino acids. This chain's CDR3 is CASSLDAPAGTDTQYF. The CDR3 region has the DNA TGTGCCAGCAGCTTAGATGCCCCCGCGGGCACAGATACGCAGTATTTT.

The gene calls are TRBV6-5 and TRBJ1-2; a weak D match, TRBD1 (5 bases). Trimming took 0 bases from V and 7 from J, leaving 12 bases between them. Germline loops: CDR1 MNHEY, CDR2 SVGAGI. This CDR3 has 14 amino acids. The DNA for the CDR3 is TGTGCCAGCAGTTACTCGAACACCGGGGCTGGCTACACCTTC. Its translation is CASSYSNTGAGYTF.

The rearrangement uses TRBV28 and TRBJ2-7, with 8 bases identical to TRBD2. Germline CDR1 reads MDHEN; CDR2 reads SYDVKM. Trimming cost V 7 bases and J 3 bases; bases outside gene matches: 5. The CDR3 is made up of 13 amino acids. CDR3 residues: CASKAGGFYEQYF. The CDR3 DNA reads TGTGCCAGCAAGGCGGGAGGTTTCTACGAGCAGTACTTC.

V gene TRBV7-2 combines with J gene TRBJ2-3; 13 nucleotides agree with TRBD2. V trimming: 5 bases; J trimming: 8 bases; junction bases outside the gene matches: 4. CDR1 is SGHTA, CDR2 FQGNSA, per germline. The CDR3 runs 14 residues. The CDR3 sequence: CASSGLAGVGTQYF. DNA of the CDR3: TGTGCCAGCAGCGGACTAGCGGGAGTCGGTACGCAGTATTTT.

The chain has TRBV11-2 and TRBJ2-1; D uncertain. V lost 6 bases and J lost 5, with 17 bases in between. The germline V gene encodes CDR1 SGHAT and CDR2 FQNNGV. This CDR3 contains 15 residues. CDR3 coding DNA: TGTGCCAGCAGTCTCTCCCCCGGCAGCCACAATGAGCAGTTCTTC. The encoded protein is CASSLSPGSHNEQFF. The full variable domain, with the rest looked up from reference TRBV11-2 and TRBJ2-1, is EAGVAQSPRYKIIEKRQSVAFWCNPISGHATLYWYQQILGQGPKLLIQFQNNGVVDDSQLPKDRFSAERLKGVDSTLKIQPAKLEDSAVYLCASSLSPGSHNEQFFGPGTRLTVL.